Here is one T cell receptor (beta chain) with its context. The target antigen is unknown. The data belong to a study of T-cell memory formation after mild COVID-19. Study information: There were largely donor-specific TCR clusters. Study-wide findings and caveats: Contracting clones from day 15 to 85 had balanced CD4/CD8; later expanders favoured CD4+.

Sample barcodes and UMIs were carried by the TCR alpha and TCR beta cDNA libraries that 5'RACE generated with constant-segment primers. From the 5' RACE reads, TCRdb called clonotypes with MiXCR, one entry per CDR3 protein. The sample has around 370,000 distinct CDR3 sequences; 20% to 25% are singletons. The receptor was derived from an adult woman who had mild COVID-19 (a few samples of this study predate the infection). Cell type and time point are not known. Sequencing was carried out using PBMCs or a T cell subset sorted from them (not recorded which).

The CDR3 protein is CSARDVYTFTYNEQFF. The CDR3 DNA is TGCAGTGCTAGGGATGTTTACACCTTTACCTACAATGAGCAGTTCTTC. The chain combines TRBV20-1 with TRBJ2-1; D is uncertain. The V and J ends lost 3 bases and 2 bases respectively, with 17 bases between them. CDR1 is DFQATT, CDR2 SNEGSKA, per germline (reference sequence). CDR3 length: 16 amino acids.